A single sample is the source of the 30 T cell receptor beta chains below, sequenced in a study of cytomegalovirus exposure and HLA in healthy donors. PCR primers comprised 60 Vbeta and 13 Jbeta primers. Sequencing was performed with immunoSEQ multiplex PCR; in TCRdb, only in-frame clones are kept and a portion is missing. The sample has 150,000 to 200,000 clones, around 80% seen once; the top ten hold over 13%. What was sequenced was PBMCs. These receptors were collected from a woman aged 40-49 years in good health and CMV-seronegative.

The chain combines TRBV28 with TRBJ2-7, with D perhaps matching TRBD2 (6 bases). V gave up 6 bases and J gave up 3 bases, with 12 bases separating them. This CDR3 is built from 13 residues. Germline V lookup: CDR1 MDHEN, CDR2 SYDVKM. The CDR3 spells CASRASADYEQYF. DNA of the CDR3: TGTGCCAGCAGGGCTAGCGCAGACTACGAGCAGTACTTC. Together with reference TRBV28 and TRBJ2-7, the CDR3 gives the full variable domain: DVKVTQSSRYLVKRTGEKVFLECVQDMDHENMFWYRQDPGLGLRLIYFSYDVKMKEKGDIPEGYSVSREKKERFSLILESASTNQTSMYLCASRASADYEQYFGPGTRLTVT.

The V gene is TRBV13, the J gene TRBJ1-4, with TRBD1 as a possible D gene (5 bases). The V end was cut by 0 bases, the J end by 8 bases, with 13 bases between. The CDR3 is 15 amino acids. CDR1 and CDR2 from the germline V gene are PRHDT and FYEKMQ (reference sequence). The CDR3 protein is CASSLGRGEGEKLFF. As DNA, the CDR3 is TGTGCCAGCAGCTTAGGTCGGGGGGAAGGCGAAAAACTGTTTTTT.

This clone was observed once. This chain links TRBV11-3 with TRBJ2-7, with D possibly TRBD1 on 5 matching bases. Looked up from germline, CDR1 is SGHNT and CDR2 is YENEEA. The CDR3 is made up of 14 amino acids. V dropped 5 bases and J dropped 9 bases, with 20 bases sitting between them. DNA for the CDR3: TGTGCCAGCAGCCAATTTTATGATGGGGCGATGCAGTACTTC. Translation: CASSQFYDGAMQYF.

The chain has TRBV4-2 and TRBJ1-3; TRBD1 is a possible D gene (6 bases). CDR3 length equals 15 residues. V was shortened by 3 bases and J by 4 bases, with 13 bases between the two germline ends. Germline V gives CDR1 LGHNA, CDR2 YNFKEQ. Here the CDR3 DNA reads TGTGCCAGCAGCCAGGATTCAGGGGTCGGAAACACCATATATTTT. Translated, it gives CASSQDSGVGNTIYF.

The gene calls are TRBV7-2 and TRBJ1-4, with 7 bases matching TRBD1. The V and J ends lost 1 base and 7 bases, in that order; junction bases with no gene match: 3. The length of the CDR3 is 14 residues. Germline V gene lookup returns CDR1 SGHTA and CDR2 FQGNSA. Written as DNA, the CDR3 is TGTGCCAGCAGCTTAGGCAGGGGGGTTGAAAAACTGTTTTTT. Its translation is CASSLGRGVEKLFF.

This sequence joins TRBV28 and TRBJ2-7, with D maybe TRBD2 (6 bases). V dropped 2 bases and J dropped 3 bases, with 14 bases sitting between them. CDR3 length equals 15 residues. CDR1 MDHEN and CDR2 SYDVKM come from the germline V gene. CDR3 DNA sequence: TGTGCCAGCAGTTTAAGGGCGGGGACCCGCTACGAGCAGTACTTC. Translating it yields CASSLRAGTRYEQYF. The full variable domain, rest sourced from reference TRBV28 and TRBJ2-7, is DVKVTQSSRYLVKRTGEKVFLECVQDMDHENMFWYRQDPGLGLRLIYFSYDVKMKEKGDIPEGYSVSREKKERFSLILESASTNQTSMYLCASSLRAGTRYEQYFGPGTRLTVT.

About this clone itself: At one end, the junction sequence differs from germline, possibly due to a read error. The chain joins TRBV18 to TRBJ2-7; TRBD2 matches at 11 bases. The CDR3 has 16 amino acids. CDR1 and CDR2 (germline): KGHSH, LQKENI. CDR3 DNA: TGTGCCAGCTCACCACTACTAGCGGGGGCTACCTACGAGCAGTGCTTC. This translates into CASSPLLAGATYEQCF.

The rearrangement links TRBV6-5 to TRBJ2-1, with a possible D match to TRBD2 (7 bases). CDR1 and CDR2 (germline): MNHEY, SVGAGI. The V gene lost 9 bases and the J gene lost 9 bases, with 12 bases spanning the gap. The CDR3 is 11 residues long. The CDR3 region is CASYRGGEQFF. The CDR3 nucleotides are TGTGCCAGTTATAGGGGGGGTGAGCAGTTCTTC.

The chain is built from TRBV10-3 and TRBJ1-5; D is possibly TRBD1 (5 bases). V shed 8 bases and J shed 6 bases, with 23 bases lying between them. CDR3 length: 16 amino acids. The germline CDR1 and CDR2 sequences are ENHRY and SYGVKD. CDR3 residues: CAIGGGGAPPSQPQHF. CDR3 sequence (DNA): TGTGCCATCGGAGGAGGAGGGGCCCCTCCTAGTCAGCCCCAGCATTTT.

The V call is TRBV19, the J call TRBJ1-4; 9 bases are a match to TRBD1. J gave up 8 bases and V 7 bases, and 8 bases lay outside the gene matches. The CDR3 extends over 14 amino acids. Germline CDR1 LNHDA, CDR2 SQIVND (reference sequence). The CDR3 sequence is CASIGTGRGEKLFF. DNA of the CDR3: TGTGCCAGTATTGGGACAGGGAGAGGCGAAAAACTGTTTTTT.

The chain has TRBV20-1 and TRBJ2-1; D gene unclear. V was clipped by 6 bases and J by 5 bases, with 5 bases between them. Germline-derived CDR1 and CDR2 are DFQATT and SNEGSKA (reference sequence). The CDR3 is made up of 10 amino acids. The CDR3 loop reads CSAADNEQFF. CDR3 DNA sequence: TGCAGTGCCGCGGACAATGAGCAGTTCTTC.

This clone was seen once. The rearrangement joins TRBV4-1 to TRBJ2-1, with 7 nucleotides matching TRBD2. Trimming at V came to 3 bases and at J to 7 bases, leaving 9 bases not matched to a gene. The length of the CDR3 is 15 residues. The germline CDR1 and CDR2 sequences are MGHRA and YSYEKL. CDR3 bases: TGCGCCAGCAGCCAGGGGGGGGGTCGGGGGAATGAGCAGTTCTTC. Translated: CASSQGGGRGNEQFF.

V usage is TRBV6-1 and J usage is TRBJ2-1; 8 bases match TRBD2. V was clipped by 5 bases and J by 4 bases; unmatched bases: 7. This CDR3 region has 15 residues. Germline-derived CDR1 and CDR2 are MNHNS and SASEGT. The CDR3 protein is CASSPPTSGYNEQFF. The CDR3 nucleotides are TGTGCCAGCAGTCCCCCCACTAGCGGATACAATGAGCAGTTCTTC.

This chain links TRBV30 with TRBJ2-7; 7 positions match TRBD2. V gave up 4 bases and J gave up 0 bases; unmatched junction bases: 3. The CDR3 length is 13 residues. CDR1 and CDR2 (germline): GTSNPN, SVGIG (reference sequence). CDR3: CAWTWGGSYEQYF. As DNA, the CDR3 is TGTGCCTGGACATGGGGGGGCTCCTACGAGCAGTACTTC.

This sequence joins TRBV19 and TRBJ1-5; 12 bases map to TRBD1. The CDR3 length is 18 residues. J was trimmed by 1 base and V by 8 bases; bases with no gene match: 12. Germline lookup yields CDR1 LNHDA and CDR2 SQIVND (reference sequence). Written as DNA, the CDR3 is TGTGCCAGTTGGGGGGGGACAGGGGGCTCAAGAAGCAATCAGCCCCAGCATTTT. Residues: CASWGGTGGSRSNQPQHF.

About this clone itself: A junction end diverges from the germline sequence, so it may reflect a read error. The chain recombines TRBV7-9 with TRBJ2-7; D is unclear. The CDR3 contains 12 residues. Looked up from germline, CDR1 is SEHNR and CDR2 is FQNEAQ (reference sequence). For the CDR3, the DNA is TGTTCCAGCAGCTTATCTGCCTACGAGCAGTACTTC. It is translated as CSSSLSAYEQYF.

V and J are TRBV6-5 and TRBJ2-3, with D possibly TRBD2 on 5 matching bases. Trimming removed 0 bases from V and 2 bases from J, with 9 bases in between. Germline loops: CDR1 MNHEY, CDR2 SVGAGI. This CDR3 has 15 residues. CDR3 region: CASSYSGLHTDTQYF. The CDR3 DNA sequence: TGTGCCAGCAGTTACTCCGGACTCCACACAGATACGCAGTATTTT.

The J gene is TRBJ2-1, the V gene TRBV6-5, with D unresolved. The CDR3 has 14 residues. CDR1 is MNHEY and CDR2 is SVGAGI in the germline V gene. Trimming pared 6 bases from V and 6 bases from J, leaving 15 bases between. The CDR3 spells CASRFGGVRNEQFF. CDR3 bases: TGTGCCAGCAGATTTGGTGGAGTGCGCAATGAGCAGTTCTTC.

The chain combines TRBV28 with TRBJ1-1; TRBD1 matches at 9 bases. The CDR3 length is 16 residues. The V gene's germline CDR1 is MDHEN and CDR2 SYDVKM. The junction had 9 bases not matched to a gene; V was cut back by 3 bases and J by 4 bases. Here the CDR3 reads CASSFRGQGRLTEAFF. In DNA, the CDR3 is TGTGCCAGCAGTTTCCGGGGACAGGGACGTCTCACTGAAGCTTTCTTT.

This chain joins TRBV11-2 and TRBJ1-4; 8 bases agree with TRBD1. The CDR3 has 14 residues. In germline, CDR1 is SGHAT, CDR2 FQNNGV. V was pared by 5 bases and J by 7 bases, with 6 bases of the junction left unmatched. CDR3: CASSLRGLGEKLFF. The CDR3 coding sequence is TGTGCCAGCAGCCTCAGGGGGCTAGGTGAAAAACTGTTTTTT.

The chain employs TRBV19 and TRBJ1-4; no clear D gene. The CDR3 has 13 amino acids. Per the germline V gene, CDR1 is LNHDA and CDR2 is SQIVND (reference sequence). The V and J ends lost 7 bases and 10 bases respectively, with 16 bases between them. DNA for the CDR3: TGTGCCAGTACGAAAAGAACAGAAGGAAAACTGTTTTTT. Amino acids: CASTKRTEGKLFF.

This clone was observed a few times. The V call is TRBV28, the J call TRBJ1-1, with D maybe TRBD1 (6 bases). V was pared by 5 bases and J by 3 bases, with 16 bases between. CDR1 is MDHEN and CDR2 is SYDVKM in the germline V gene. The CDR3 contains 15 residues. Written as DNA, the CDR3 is TGTGCCAGCAGTGTCACAGGAGGGGGGGACACTGAAGCTTTCTTT. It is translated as CASSVTGGGDTEAFF.

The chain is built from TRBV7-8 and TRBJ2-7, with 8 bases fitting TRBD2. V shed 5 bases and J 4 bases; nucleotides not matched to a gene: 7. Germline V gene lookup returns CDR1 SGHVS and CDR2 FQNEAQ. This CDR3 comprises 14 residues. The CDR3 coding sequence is TGTGCCAGCAGCCTCGTAGCGGGGAGGTACGAGCAGTACTTC. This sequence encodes CASSLVAGRYEQYF.

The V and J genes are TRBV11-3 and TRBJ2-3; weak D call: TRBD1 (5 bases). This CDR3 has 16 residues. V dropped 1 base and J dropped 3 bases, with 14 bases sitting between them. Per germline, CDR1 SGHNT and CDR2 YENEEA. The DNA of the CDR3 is TGTGCCAGCAGCTTAGGGACACTGACGAGGACAGATACGCAGTATTTT. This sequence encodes CASSLGTLTRTDTQYF.

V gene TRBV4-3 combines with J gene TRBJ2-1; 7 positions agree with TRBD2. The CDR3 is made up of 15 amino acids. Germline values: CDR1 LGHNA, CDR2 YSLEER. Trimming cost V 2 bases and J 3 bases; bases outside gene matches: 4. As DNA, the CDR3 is TGCGCCAGCAGCCAAATGGCTAGCGGCTACAATGAGCAGTTCTTC. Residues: CASSQMASGYNEQFF.

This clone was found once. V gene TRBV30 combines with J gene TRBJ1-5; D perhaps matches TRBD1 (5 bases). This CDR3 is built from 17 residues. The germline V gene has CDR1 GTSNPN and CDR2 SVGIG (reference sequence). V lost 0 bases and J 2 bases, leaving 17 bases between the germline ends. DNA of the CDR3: TGTGCCTGGAGTGTACGTGGCGGGGTAGGGGGCAATCAGCCCCAGCATTTT. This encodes CAWSVRGGVGGNQPQHF. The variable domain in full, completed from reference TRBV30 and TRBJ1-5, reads SQTIHQWPATLVQPVGSPLSLECTVEGTSNPNLYWYRQAAGRGLQLLFYSVGIGQISSEVPQNLSASRPQDRQFILSSKKLLLSDSGFYLCAWSVRGGVGGNQPQHFGDGTRLSIL.

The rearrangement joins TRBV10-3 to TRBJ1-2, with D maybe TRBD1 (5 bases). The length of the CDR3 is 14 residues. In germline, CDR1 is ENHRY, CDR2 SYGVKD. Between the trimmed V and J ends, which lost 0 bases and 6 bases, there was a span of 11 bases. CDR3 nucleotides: TGTGCCATCAGTGAGTCGTGGGGCTTGGATGGCTACACCTTC. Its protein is CAISESWGLDGYTF.

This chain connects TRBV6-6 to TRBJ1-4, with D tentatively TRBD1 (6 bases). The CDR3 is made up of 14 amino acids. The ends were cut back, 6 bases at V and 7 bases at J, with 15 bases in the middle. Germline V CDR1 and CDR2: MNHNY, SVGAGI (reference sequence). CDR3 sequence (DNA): TGTGCCAGCAGAGGGGGGGGTCTGGGTGAAAAACTGTTTTTT. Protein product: CASRGGGLGEKLFF.

CDR3 protein: CASSSRTSGGAYTQYF. CDR3 DNA: TGTGCCAGCAGTTCACGGACTAGCGGGGGGGCGTATACGCAGTATTTT. This chain links TRBV28 with TRBJ2-3; the match to TRBD2 covers 15 bases. Trimming at V came to 4 bases and at J to 7 bases, leaving 6 bases not matched to a gene. The CDR3 length is 16 residues. Germline values: CDR1 MDHEN, CDR2 SYDVKM. The full variable domain, completed using reference TRBV28 and TRBJ2-3, is DVKVTQSSRYLVKRTGEKVFLECVQDMDHENMFWYRQDPGLGLRLIYFSYDVKMKEKGDIPEGYSVSREKKERFSLILESASTNQTSMYLCASSSRTSGGAYTQYFGPGTRLTVL.

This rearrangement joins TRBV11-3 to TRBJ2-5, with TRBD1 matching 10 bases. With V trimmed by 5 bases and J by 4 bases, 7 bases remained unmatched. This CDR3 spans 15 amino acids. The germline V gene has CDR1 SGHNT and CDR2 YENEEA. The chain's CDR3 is CASSPPGDRGETQYF. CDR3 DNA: TGTGCCAGCAGCCCCCCCGGGGACAGGGGAGAGACCCAGTACTTC.